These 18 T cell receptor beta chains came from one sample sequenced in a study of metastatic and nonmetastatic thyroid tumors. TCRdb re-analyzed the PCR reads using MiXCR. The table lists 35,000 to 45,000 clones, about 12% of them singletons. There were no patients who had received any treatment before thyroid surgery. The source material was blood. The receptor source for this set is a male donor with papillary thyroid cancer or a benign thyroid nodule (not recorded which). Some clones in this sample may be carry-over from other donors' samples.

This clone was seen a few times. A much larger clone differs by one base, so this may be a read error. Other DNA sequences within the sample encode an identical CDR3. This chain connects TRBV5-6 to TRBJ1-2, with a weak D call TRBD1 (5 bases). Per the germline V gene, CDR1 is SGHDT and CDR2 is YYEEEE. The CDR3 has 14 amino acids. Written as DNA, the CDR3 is TGCGCCAGCAGCTTGGGATACCTCCAGGGTGGCTACACCTTC. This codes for CASSLGYLQGGYTF.

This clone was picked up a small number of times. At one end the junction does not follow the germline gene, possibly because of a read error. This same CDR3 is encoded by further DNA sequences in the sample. The CDR3 loop reads CASSYQGTVTGELFF. In nucleotides, the CDR3 is TGTGCCAGCAGTTACCAGGGTACGGTCACCGGTGAGCTGTTTTTT. This chain uses TRBV6-5 with TRBJ2-2; possibly TRBD1 for D (5 bases). Germline loops: CDR1 MNHEY, CDR2 SVGAGI. The CDR3 has 15 amino acids.

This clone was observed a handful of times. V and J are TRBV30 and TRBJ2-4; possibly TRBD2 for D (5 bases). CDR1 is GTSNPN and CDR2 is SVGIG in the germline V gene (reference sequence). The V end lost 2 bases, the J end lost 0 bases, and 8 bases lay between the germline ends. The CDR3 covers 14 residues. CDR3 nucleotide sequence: TGTGCCTGGAGTTCAGGACTAGCCAAAAACATTCAGTACTTC. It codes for CAWSSGLAKNIQYF. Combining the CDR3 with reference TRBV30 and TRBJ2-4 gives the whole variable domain SQTIHQWPATLVQPVGSPLSLECTVEGTSNPNLYWYRQAAGRGLQLLFYSVGIGQISSEVPQNLSASRPQDRQFILSSKKLLLSDSGFYLCAWSSGLAKNIQYFGAGTRLSVL.

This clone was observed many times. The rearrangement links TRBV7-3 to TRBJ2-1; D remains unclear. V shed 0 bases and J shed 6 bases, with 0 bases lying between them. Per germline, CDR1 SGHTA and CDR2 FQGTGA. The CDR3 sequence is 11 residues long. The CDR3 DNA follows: TGTGCCAGCAGCTTAACCAATGAGCAGTTCTTC. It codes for CASSLTNEQFF.

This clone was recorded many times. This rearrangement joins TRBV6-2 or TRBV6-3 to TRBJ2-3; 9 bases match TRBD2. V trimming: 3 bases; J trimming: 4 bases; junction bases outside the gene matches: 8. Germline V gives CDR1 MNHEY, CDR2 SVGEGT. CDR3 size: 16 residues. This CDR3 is CASSYDRTSVSDTQYF. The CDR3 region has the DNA TGTGCCAGCAGTTATGACCGGACTAGCGTGTCAGATACGCAGTATTTT.

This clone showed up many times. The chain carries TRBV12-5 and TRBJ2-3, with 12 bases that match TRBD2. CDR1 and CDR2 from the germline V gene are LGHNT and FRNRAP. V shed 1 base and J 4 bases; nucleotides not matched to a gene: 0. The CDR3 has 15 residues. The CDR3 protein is CASGLGLAGADTQYF. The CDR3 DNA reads TGTGCTAGTGGTTTGGGACTAGCGGGAGCAGATACGCAGTATTTT. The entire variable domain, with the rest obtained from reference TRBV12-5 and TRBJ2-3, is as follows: DARVTQTPRHKVTEMGQEVTMRCQPILGHNTVFWYRQTMMQGLELLAYFRNRAPLDDSGMPKDRFSAEMPDATLATLKIQPSEPRDSAVYFCASGLGLAGADTQYFGPGTRLTVL.

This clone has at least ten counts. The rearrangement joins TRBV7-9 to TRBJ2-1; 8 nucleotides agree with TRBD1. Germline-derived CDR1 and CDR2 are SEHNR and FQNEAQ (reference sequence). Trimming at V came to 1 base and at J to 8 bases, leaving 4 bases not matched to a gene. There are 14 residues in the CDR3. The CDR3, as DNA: TGTGCCAGCAGCTTAGATTCGACAGGGGATGAGCAGTTCTTC. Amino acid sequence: CASSLDSTGDEQFF.

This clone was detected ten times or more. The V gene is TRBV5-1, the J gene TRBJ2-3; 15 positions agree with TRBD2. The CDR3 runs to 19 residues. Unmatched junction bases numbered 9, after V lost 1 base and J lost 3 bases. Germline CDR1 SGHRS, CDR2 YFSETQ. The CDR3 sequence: CASSLNVPGLAGGTDTQYF. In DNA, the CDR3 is TGCGCCAGCAGCTTGAACGTCCCGGGACTAGCGGGAGGTACAGATACGCAGTATTTT.

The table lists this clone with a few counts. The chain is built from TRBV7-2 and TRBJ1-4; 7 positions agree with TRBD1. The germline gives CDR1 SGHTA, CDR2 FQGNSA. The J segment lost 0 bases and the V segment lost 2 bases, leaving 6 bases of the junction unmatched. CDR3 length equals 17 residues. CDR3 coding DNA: TGTGCCAGCAGCTTAAAACGGGACAGACCAACTAATGAAAAACTGTTTTTT. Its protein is CASSLKRDRPTNEKLFF.

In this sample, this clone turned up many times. The CDR3: CAWSVQGGTEKLFF. The CDR3 coding sequence is TGTGCCTGGAGTGTACAGGGGGGCACTGAAAAACTGTTTTTT. The chain has TRBV30 and TRBJ1-4, with 8 bases lining up with TRBD1. Germline V CDR1 and CDR2: GTSNPN, SVGIG (reference sequence). V was pared by 0 bases and J by 7 bases, with 4 bases of the junction left unmatched. CDR3 size: 14 residues.

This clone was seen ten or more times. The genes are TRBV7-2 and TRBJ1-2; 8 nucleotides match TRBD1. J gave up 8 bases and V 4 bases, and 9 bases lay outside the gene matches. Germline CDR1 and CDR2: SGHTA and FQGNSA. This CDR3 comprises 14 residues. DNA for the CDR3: TGTGCCAGCAGCTCGCATCAGGGGGCAGGAGGCTACACCTTC. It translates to CASSSHQGAGGYTF.

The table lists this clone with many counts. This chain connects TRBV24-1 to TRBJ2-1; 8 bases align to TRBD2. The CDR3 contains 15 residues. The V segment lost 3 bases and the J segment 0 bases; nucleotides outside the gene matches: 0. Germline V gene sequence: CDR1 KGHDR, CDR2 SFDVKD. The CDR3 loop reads CATSDSGSSYNEQFF. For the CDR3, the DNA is TGTGCCACCAGTGATAGCGGGAGCTCCTACAATGAGCAGTTCTTC.

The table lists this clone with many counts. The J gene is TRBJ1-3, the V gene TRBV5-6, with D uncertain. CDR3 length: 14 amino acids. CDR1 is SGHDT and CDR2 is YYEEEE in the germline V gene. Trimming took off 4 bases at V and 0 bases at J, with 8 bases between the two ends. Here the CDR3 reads CASSLGSSGNTIYF. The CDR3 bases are TGTGCCAGCAGCCTCGGTAGCTCTGGAAACACCATATATTTT.

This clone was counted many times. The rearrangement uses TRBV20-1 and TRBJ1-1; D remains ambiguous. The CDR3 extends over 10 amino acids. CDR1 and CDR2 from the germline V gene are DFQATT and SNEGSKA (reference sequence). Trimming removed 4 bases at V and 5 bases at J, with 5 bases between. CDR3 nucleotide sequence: TGCAGTGCTATGGTAACTGAAGCTTTCTTT. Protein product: CSAMVTEAFF.

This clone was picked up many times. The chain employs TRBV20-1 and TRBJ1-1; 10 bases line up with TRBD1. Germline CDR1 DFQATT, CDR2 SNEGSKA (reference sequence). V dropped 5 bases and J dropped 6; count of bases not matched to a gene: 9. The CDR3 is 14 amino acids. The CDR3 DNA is TGCAGTGCTGACTCGGGACAGGGGATTTCTGAAGCTTTCTTT. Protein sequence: CSADSGQGISEAFF.

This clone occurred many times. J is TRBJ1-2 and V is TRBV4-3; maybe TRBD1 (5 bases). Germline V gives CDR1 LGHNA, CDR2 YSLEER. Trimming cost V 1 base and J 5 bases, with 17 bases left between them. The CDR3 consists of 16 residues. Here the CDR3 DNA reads TGCGCCAGCAGCCAAGCTGCAGGACGGGGGGATTATGGCTACACCTTC. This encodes CASSQAAGRGDYGYTF.

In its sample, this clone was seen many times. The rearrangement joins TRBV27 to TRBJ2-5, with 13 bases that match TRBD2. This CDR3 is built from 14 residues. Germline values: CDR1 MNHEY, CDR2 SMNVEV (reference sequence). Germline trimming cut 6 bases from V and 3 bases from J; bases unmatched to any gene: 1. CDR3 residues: CASRGLAGEETQYF. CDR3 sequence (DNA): TGTGCCAGCAGAGGACTAGCGGGAGAAGAGACCCAGTACTTC.

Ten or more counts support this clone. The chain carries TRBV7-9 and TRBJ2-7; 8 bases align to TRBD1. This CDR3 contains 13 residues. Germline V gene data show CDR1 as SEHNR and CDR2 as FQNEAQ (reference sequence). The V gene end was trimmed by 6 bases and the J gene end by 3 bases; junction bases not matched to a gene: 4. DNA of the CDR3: TGTGCCAGCAGTCCTACAGGGGGCTACGAGCAGTACTTC. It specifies CASSPTGGYEQYF. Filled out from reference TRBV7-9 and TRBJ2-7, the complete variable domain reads DTGVSQNPRHKITKRGQNVTFRCDPISEHNRLYWYRQTLGQGPEFLTYFQNEAQLEKSRLLSDRFSAERPKGSFSTLEIQRTEQGDSAMYLCASSPTGGYEQYFGPGTRLTVT.